This TCR beta chain is drawn from a study of T cell clonotyping in hematopoietic cell transplantation. CDR1 and CDR2 (germline): SGHAT, FQNNGV. The CDR3 is 13 amino acids. V was pared by 5 bases and J by 8 bases, with 15 bases between. Profiling relied on immunoSEQ multiplex PCR, and the TCRdb table lists in-frame clones only, not all of them. The sample carries 25,000 to 30,000 clones, about 93% recorded once. The source was PBMCs, collected 100 days after allogeneic stem cell transplant. The J gene is TRBJ1-2, the V gene TRBV11-2; maybe TRBD1 (6 bases). The TCR was taken from a female patient aged 50-60 years who had an allogeneic stem cell transplant from a related donor, so the T cells may come from the graft donor. Some clones in this sample may be carry-over from other donors' samples. CDR3 DNA sequence: TGTGCCAGCAGCAACACAGGGAGACGAGGCTACACCTTC. The encoded protein is CASSNTGRRGYTF. The whole variable domain, remainder taken from reference TRBV11-2 and TRBJ1-2, is EAGVAQSPRYKIIEKRQSVAFWCNPISGHATLYWYQQILGQGPKLLIQFQNNGVVDDSQLPKDRFSAERLKGVDSTLKIQPAKLEDSAVYLCASSNTGRRGYTFGSGTRLTVV.